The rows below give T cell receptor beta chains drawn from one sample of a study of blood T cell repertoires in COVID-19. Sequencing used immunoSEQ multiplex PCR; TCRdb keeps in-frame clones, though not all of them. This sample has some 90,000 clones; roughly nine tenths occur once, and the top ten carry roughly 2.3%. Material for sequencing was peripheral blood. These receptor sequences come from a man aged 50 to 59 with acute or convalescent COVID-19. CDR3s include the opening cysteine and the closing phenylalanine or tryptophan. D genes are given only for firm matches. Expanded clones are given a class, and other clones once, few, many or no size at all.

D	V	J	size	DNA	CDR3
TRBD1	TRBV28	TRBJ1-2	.	TGTGCCAGCAGCCCCCCCGGGACAGGGAGGGGGGGCTACACCTTC	CASSPPGTGRGGYTF
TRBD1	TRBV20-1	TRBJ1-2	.	TGCAGTGCTAGTGGGACAGGTGACTATGGCTACACCTTC	CSASGTGDYGYTF
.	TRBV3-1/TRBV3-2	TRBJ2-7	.	TGTGCCAGCAGCCAAGGACGGGTCGGGTACGAGCAGTACTTC	CASSQGRVGYEQYF
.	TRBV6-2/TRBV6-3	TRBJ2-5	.	TGTGCCAGCAGCAACACAGGACCATACCAAGAGACCCAGTACTTC	CASSNTGPYQETQYF
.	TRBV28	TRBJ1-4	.	TGTGCCAGCAGCAAACAGGGCCAGGGGGAAAAACTGTTTTTT	CASSKQGQGEKLFF
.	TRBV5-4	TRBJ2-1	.	TGTGCCAGCAGCTTGCGCGCGGGGGCAGAGAATGAGCAGTTCTTC	CASSLRAGAENEQFF
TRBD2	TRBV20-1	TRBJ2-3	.	TGCAGTGCTAGTGCACTAGCGAGGGGCACAGATACGCAGTATTTT	CSASALARGTDTQYF
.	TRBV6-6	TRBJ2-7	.	TGTGCCAGCAGTTTAGAGTGGTCGACCTACGAGCAGTACTTC	CASSLEWSTYEQYF
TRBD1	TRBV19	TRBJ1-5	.	TGTGCCAGTAGTACGACAGGGCCTAGCAATCAGCCCCAGCATTTT	CASSTTGPSNQPQHF
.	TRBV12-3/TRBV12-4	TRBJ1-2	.	TGTGCCAGCAGCACGGGGTACTATGGCTACACCTTC	CASSTGYYGYTF
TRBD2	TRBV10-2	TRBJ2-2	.	TGCGCCAGCAGTGAGTCAAGGCGGCTAGCGGCGAACACCGGGGAGCTGTTTTTT	CASSESRRLAANTGELFF
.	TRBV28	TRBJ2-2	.	TGTGCCAGCAGTTTGGGGTATTTAGCGACCGGGGAGCTGTTTTTT	CASSLGYLATGELFF
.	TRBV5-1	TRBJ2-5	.	TGCGCCAGCAGCCCCCCGGGGGTGACCCAGTACTTC	CASSPPGVTQYF
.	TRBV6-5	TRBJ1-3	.	TGTGCCAGCAGTTACGGGGCTGGTGGGCGAAACACCATATATTTT	CASSYGAGGRNTIYF
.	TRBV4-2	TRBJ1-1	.	TGTGCCAGCACTAAGGGAGGGTGGCCTGAAGCTTTCTTT	CASTKGGWPEAFF
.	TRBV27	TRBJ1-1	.	TGTGCCAGCAGTTTGAACCCCAGATCTGAAGCTTTCTTT	CASSLNPRSEAFF
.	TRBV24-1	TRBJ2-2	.	TGTGCCACCCGGGGGGCCAACACCGGGGAGCTGTTTTTT	CATRGANTGELFF
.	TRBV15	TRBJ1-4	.	TGTGCCACCAGCAGGGAGGGGACGGCTAATGAAAAACTGTTTTTT	CATSREGTANEKLFF
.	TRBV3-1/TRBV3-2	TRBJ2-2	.	TGTGCCAGCAGATCCCAGCGTGGACAAGGAGCGAACACCGGGGAGCTGTTTTTT	CASRSQRGQGANTGELFF
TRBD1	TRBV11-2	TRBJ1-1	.	TGTGCCAGCAGCCGGGACAGGGGCACTGAAGCTTTCTTT	CASSRDRGTEAFF
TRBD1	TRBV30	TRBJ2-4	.	TGTGCCTGGTCAGGGGGCAGGGGCAAAAACATTCAGTACTTC	CAWSGGRGKNIQYF
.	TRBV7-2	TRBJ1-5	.	TGTGCCAGCAGCTTGGGGCCCATGGGTCAGCCCCAGCATTTT	CASSLGPMGQPQHF
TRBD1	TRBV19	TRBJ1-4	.	TGTGCCAGTGCGGCAGGGGGCAGAGAAAAACTGTTTTTT	CASAAGGREKLFF
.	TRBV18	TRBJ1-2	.	TGTGCCAGCTCACCACCGTCAGGGGACTATGGCTACACCTTC	CASSPPSGDYGYTF
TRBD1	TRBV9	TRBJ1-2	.	TGTGCCAGCAGCCCCCGGATGGACAGGAGGGACTATGGCTACACCTTC	CASSPRMDRRDYGYTF
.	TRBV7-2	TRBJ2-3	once	TGTGCCAGCAGCTTAGTGGGGACACAATCCACAGATACGCAGTATTTT	CASSLVGTQSTDTQYF
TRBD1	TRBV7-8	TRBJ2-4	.	TGTGCCAGCAGCCCGGGACAGGGGATTTTGGCCAAAAACATTCAGTACTTC	CASSPGQGILAKNIQYF